This TCR beta chain came from a study of T cell changes during pregnancy in multiple sclerosis. Assay: immunoSEQ multiplex PCR; the TCRdb copy retains only in-frame clones and omits some. The sample shows about 52,000 clones, almost 95% of them seen only once. The specimen comprised CD4+ T cells from peripheral blood mononuclear cells, sampled in the third trimester of pregnancy. This clonotype originated in a female donor with multiple sclerosis, enrolled in a pregnancy study.

For the CDR3, the DNA is TGTGCCAGCAGCTTGGAGATGTTGGGACAGGGATTGAGCACTGAAGCTTTCTTT. Its protein product is CASSLEMLGQGLSTEAFF. The chain uses TRBV5-4 and TRBJ1-1; 9 nucleotides line up with TRBD1. The CDR3 runs 18 residues. The germline V gene encodes CDR1 SGHNT and CDR2 YYREEE (reference sequence). V was pared by 0 bases and J by 4 bases, with 13 bases of the junction left unmatched.